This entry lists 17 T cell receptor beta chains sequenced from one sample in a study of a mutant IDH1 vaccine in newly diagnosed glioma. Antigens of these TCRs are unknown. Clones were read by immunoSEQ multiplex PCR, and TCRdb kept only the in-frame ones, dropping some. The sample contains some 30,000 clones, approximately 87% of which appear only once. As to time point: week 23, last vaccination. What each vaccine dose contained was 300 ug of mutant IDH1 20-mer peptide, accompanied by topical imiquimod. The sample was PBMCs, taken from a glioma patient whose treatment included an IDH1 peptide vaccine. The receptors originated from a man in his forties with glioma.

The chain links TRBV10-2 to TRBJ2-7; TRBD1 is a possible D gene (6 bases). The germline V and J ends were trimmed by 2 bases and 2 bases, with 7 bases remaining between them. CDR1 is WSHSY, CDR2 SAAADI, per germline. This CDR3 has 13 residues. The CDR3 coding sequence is TGCGCCAGCAGTGAGGGACAGACCTACGAGCAGTACGTC. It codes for CASSEGQTYEQYV.

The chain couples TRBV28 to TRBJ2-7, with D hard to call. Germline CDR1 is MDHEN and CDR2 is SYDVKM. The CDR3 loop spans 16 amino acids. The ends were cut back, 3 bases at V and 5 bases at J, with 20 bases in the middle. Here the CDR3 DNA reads TGTGCCAGCAGTTTGGGTAGGGCAGCCGGTACCCACGAGCAGTACTTC. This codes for CASSLGRAAGTHEQYF.

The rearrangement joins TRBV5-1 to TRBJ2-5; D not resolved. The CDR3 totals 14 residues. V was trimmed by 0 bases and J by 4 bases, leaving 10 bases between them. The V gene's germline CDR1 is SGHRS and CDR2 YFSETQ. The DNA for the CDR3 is TGCGCCAGCAGCTTGGGGCAGATAGGAGAGACCCAGTACTTC. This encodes CASSLGQIGETQYF.

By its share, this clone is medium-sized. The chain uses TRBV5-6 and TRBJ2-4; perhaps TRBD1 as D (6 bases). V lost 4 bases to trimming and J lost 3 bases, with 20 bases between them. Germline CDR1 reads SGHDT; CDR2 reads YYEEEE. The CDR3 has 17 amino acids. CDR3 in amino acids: CASSAGQWVGVKNIQYF. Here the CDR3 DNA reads TGTGCCAGCAGCGCCGGACAGTGGGTGGGGGTCAAAAACATTCAGTACTTC.

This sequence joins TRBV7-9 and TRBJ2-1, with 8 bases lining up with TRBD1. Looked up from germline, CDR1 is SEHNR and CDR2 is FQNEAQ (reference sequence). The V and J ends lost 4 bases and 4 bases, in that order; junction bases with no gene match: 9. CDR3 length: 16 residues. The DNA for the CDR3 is TGTGCCAGCAGCTGGACTGGACAGGGTGATTACAATGAGCAGTTCTTC. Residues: CASSWTGQGDYNEQFF.

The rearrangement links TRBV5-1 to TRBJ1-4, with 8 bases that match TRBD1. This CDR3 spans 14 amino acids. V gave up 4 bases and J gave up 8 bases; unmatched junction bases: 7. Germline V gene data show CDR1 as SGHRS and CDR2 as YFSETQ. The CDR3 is CASSLGQVEEKLFF. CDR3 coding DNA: TGCGCCAGCAGCCTGGGACAGGTCGAGGAAAAACTGTTTTTT.

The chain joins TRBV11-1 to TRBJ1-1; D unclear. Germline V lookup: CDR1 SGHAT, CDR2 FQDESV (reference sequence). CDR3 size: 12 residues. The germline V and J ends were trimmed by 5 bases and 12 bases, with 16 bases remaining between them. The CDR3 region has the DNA TGTGCCAGCAGCGCGGATACGGTTAAATCTTTCTTT. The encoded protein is CASSADTVKSFF.

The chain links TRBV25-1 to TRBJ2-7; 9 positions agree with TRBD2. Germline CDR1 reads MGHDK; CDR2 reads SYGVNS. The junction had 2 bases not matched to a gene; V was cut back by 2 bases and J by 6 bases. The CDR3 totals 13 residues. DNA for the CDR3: TGTGCCAGCAGTGAAATAGCGGGAGTCGAGCAGTACTTC. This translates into CASSEIAGVEQYF.

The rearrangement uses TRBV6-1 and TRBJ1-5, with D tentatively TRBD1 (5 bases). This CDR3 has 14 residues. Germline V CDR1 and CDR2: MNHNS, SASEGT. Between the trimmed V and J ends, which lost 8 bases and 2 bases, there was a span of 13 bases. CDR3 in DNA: TGTGCCAGCTGGTCAGGGTCGGGCAATCAGCCCCAGCATTTT. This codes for CASWSGSGNQPQHF.

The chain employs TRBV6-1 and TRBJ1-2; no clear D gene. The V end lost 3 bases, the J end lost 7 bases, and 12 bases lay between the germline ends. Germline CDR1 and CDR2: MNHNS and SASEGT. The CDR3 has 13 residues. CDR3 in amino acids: CASSEVGMGGYTF. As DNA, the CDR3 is TGTGCCAGCAGTGAGGTGGGGATGGGTGGCTACACCTTC.

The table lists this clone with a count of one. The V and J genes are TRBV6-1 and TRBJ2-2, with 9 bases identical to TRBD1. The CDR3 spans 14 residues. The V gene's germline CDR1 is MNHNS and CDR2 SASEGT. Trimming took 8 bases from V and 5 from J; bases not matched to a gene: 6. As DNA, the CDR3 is TGTGCCAGCGGTCCACAGGGGGCGACCGGGGAGCTGTTTTTT. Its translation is CASGPQGATGELFF.

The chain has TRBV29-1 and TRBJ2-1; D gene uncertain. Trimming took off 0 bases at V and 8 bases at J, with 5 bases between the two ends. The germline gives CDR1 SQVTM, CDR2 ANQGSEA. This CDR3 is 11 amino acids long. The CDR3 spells CSVEEGYEQFF. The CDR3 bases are TGCAGCGTTGAAGAGGGGTATGAGCAGTTCTTC.

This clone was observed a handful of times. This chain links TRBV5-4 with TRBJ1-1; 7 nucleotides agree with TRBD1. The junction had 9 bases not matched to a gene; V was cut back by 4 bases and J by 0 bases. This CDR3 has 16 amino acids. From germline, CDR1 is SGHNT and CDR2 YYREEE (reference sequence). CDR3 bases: TGTGCCAGCAGCGCGGGACAGCTGGGGCTGAACACTGAAGCTTTCTTT. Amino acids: CASSAGQLGLNTEAFF.

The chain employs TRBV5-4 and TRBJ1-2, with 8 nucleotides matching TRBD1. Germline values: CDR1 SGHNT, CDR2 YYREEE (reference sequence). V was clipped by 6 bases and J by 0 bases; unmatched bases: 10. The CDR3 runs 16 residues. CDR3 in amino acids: CASTLGGQDSNYGYTF. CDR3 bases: TGTGCCAGCACCCTAGGGGGACAGGACTCTAACTATGGCTACACCTTC.

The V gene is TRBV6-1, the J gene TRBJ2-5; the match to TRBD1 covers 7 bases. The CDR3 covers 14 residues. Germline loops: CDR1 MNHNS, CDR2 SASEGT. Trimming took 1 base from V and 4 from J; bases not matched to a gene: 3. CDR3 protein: CASSEDWDRETQYF. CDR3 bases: TGTGCCAGCAGTGAAGATTGGGACAGAGAGACCCAGTACTTC.

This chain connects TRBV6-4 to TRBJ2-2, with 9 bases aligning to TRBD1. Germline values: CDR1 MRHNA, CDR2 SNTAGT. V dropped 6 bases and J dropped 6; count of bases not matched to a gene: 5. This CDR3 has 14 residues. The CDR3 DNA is TGTGCCAGCAGCCGGGACAGGGATCCCGGGGAGCTGTTTTTT. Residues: CASSRDRDPGELFF.

In DNA, the CDR3 is TGTGCCAGCAGTTTGGGGGGGACGCTGAACACTGAAGCTTTCTTT. Protein product: CASSLGGTLNTEAFF. V and J are TRBV27 and TRBJ1-1; D perhaps matches TRBD1 (5 bases). Germline CDR1 MNHEY, CDR2 SMNVEV (reference sequence). V was clipped by 3 bases and J by 0 bases, with 11 bases between them. CDR3 length: 15 amino acids.